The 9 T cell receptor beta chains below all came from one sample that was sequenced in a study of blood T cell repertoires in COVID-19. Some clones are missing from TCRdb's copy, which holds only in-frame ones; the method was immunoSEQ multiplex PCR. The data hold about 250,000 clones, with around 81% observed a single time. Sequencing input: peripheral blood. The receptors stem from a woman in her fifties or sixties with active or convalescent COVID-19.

This CDR3 reads CASSLAIRYRGFHGYTF. Written as DNA, the CDR3 is TGTGCCAGCAGCTTAGCGATTCGGTACAGGGGTTTTCATGGCTACACCTTC. V gene TRBV7-8 combines with J gene TRBJ1-2, with TRBD1 matching over 7 bases. The ends lost 0 bases at V and 6 bases at J; junction bases unmatched: 13. The length of the CDR3 is 17 residues. In germline, CDR1 is SGHVS, CDR2 FQNEAQ. The entire variable domain, with the rest obtained from reference TRBV7-8 and TRBJ1-2, is as follows: GAGVSQSPRYKVAKRGQDVALRCDPISGHVSLFWYQQALGQGPEFLTYFQNEAQLDKSGLPSDRFFAERPEGSVSTLKIQRTQQEDSAVYLCASSLAIRYRGFHGYTFGSGTRLTVV.

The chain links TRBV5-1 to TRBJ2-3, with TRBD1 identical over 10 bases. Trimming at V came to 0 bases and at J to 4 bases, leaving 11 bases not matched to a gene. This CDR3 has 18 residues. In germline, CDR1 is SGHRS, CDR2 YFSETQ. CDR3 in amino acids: CASSLVGPGQGFADTQYF. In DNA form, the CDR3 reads TGCGCCAGCAGCTTGGTGGGACCGGGACAGGGGTTTGCAGATACGCAGTATTTT.

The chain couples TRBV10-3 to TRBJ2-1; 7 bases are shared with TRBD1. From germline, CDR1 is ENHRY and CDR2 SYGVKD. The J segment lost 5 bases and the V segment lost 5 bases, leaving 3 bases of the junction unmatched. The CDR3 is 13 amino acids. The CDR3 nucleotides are TGTGCCATCAGTTTTGGACAGGACAATGAGCAGTTCTTC. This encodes CAISFGQDNEQFF.

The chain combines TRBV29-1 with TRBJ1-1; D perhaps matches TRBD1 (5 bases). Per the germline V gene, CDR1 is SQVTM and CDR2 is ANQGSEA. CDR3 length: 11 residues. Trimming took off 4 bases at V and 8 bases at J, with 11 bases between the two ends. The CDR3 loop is CSVALGGEAFF. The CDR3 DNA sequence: TGCAGCGTTGCTCTGGGGGGGGAAGCTTTCTTT.

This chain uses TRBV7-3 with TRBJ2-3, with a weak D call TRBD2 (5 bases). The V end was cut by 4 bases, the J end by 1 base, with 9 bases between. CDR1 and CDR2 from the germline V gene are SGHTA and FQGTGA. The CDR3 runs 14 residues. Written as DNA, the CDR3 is TGTGCCAGCAGCTCCCGGGGAGGCACAGATACGCAGTATTTT. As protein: CASSSRGGTDTQYF.

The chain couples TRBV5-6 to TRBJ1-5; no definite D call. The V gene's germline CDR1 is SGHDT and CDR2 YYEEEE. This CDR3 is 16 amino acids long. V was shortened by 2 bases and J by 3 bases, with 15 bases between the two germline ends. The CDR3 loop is CASSLLGGKINQPQHF. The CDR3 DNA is TGTGCCAGCAGCTTACTCGGCGGTAAAATCAATCAGCCCCAGCATTTT.

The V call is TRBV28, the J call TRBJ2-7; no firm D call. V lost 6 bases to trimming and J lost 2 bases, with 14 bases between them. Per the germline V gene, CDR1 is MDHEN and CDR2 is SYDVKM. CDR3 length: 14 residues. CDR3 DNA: TGTGCCAGCAGGGATAGCCTGACCACCTACGAGCAGTACGTC. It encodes CASRDSLTTYEQYV.

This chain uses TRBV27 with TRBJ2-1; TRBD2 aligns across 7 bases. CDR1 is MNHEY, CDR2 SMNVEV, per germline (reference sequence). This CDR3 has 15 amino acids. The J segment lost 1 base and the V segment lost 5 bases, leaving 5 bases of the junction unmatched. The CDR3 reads CASSQSGASYNEQFF. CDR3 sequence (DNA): TGTGCCAGCAGTCAAAGCGGGGCTTCCTACAATGAGCAGTTCTTC.

The CDR3 DNA follows: TGTGCCAGCAGCCAAGAGGTGCTCTTTTCACCCCTCCACTTT. Amino acid sequence: CASSQEVLFSPLHF. The chain combines TRBV7-2 with TRBJ1-6; D gene ambiguous. The CDR3 spans 14 residues. V was trimmed by 5 bases and J by 9 bases, leaving 14 bases between them. The germline CDR1 and CDR2 sequences are SGHTA and FQGNSA.